Following are 15 T cell receptor beta chains from one sample sequenced in a study of cytomegalovirus exposure and HLA in healthy donors. PCR primers comprised 60 Vbeta and 13 Jbeta primers. The protocol was immunoSEQ multiplex PCR, while the TCRdb copy is restricted to in-frame clones and leaves out a portion. This table holds around 140,000 clones, about 78% found once. Sequencing input: PBMCs. All receptors come from a man in his fifties in good health and CMV-seropositive.

This chain connects TRBV6-1 to TRBJ1-6; D not resolved. V lost 3 bases and J lost 9, with 3 bases in between. CDR1 is MNHNS, CDR2 SASEGT, per germline. CDR3 length equals 11 residues. The CDR3 protein is CASSESSPLHF. The DNA for the CDR3 is TGTGCCAGCAGTGAGAGTTCACCCCTCCACTTT.

This sequence joins TRBV5-1 and TRBJ2-4; the D gene is possibly TRBD1 (6 bases). Germline CDR1 reads SGHRS; CDR2 reads YFSETQ. Trimming left V 0 bases short and J 0 bases short, with 19 bases between. The CDR3 is 19 residues long. CDR3 in DNA: TGCGCCAGCAGCTTGGAGCCAGGGGTGGCCGAGCTAGCCAAAAACATTCAGTACTTC. Its protein product is CASSLEPGVAELAKNIQYF.

This clone is a singleton in its sample. The chain recombines TRBV7-9 with TRBJ1-4; 8 bases align to TRBD1. V shed 5 bases and J 4 bases; nucleotides not matched to a gene: 12. CDR3 length equals 17 residues. In germline, CDR1 is SEHNR, CDR2 FQNEAQ (reference sequence). CDR3 DNA: TGTGCCAGCAGCCCTCGCTTGTCACAGGGGGATAATGAAAAACTGTTTTTT. Encoded protein: CASSPRLSQGDNEKLFF.

The chain uses TRBV7-2 and TRBJ2-7, with D tentatively TRBD2 (6 bases). This CDR3 region has 16 residues. V lost 1 base and J lost 3, with 16 bases in between. The germline V gene has CDR1 SGHTA and CDR2 FQGNSA. In DNA form, the CDR3 reads TGTGCCAGCAGCTTAGAGTGGCTAGCGACCTACTACGAGCAGTACTTC. It is translated as CASSLEWLATYYEQYF.

V is TRBV6-5 and J is TRBJ2-2; a possible D gene is TRBD2 (6 bases). V shed 10 bases and J shed 5 bases, with 20 bases lying between them. This CDR3 region has 15 residues. Per germline, CDR1 MNHEY and CDR2 SVGAGI. CDR3 amino acids: CATRVRRDSTGELFF. The DNA for the CDR3 is TGTGCCACCCGAGTCCGCAGGGACTCGACCGGGGAGCTGTTTTTT.

V usage is TRBV5-4 and J usage is TRBJ1-2; 8 bases are a match to TRBD1. V lost 4 bases and J lost 1; bases outside the gene matches: 9. Germline V gives CDR1 SGHNT, CDR2 YYREEE (reference sequence). This CDR3 region has 16 residues. Here the CDR3 reads CASSEQGERGNYGYTF. CDR3 sequence (DNA): TGTGCCAGCAGCGAACAGGGGGAACGGGGTAACTATGGCTACACCTTC.

CDR3 in amino acids: CASSLGDSYTEAFF. For the CDR3, the DNA is TGTGCCAGCAGCTTAGGGGACAGCTACACTGAAGCTTTCTTT. The V call is TRBV13, the J call TRBJ1-1; D perhaps matches TRBD1 (6 bases). The CDR3 has 14 residues. V shed 0 bases and J shed 3 bases, with 8 bases lying between them. Germline V lookup: CDR1 PRHDT, CDR2 FYEKMQ (reference sequence).

This chain joins TRBV18 and TRBJ2-1; 8 bases are a match to TRBD1. The junction had 2 bases not matched to a gene; V was cut back by 0 bases and J by 7 bases. Germline V CDR1 and CDR2: KGHSH, LQKENI. The CDR3 has 14 amino acids. CDR3 sequence reads: CASSPPDRGNEQFF. The CDR3 nucleotides read TGTGCCAGCTCACCACCAGACAGGGGTAATGAGCAGTTCTTC.

This chain uses TRBV28 with TRBJ2-5; D unresolved. Near its end, the DNA agrees better with TRBJ2-7, so the J call may be wrong. CDR1 is MDHEN and CDR2 is SYDVKM in the germline V gene. The CDR3 totals 11 residues. CDR3 sequence reads: CASSLLHEQYF. The CDR3 bases are TGTGCCAGCAGTTTACTCCACGAGCAGTACTTC.

This rearrangement joins TRBV9 to TRBJ2-2; 8 bases match TRBD1. Germline loops: CDR1 SGDLS, CDR2 YYNGEE. V dropped 4 bases and J dropped 7; count of bases not matched to a gene: 9. The CDR3 is 15 amino acids. CDR3 amino acids: CASSSQTGVVGELFF. The CDR3 nucleotides read TGTGCCAGCAGCTCCCAGACAGGGGTGGTCGGGGAGCTGTTTTTT.

The rearrangement links TRBV5-1 to TRBJ2-1; 12 nucleotides line up with TRBD2. CDR3 length: 18 residues. The ends lost 0 bases at V and 4 bases at J; junction bases unmatched: 8. Looked up from germline, CDR1 is SGHRS and CDR2 is YFSETQ. CDR3 coding DNA: TGCGCCAGCAGCTTGGGCTTGTTGACTAGCGGGAGATACAATGAGCAGTTCTTC. Its translation is CASSLGLLTSGRYNEQFF.

This sequence joins TRBV7-2 and TRBJ2-1, with D perhaps TRBD2 (6 bases). The CDR3 consists of 14 residues. Trimming shortened V by 5 bases and J by 3 bases, and 11 bases separated the two germline ends. The germline gives CDR1 SGHTA, CDR2 FQGNSA. CDR3 loop: CASSTLTSYNEQFF. For the CDR3, the DNA is TGTGCCAGCAGCACCCTGACTAGCTACAATGAGCAGTTCTTC.

The J gene is TRBJ2-3, the V gene TRBV7-6; D not certain. Germline V gene lookup returns CDR1 SGHVS and CDR2 FNYEAQ. Between the trimmed V and J ends, which lost 5 bases and 3 bases, there was a span of 12 bases. The CDR3 runs 14 residues. CDR3 region: CASSHLSRTDTQYF. The CDR3, as DNA: TGTGCCAGCAGCCACCTGTCGAGGACAGATACGCAGTATTTT.

This chain links TRBV5-5 with TRBJ2-7, with TRBD2 identical over 9 bases. Germline CDR1 is SGHKS and CDR2 is YYEKEE (reference sequence). J lost 2 bases, V lost 4 bases, and 7 bases had no gene match. This CDR3 contains 15 residues. In nucleotides, the CDR3 is TGTGCCAGCAGCCCGGCGGGAGGGAACACCTACGAGCAGTACTTC. Translating it yields CASSPAGGNTYEQYF.

The chain couples TRBV2 to TRBJ2-6; 7 bases are a match to TRBD2. Germline V CDR1 and CDR2: SNHLY, FYNNEI. Germline trimming cut 4 bases from V and 0 bases from J; bases unmatched to any gene: 6. This CDR3 has 17 amino acids. The CDR3 DNA is TGTGCCAGCAGTGGACCTAAGCGGGGCTCTGGGGCCAACGTCCTGACTTTC. Protein sequence: CASSGPKRGSGANVLTF.